These T cell receptor beta chains were read from a single sample in a study of graft-versus-host responses after intestinal transplantation. What these receptors recognize is not known. Profiling relied on immunoSEQ multiplex PCR, and the TCRdb table lists in-frame clones only, not all of them. The sample gives around 110,000 clones, just over 90% of which show up once; roughly 0.17% is in the top ten. The sequenced sample was unstimulated CD4+ T cells sorted from spleen or lymph node cells, obtained before intestinal transplant. The source is a human donor who received an intestinal transplant. CDR3s include the opening cysteine and the closing phenylalanine or tryptophan. The D gene is left open where the match is weak. Clone sizes are given selectively: once, few, many, or a class where the clone is expanded.

v_call: TRBV6-1
j_call: TRBJ1-5
clone_size: .
d_call: .
cdr3_aa: CASKRQAVNQPQHF
cdr3_nt: TGTGCCAGCAAGCGACAGGCCGTAAATCAGCCCCAGCATTTT

v_call: TRBV2
j_call: TRBJ1-1
clone_size: .
d_call: TRBD1
cdr3_aa: CASRRTGKDTEAFF
cdr3_nt: TGTGCCAGCAGAAGGACAGGGAAAGACACTGAAGCTTTCTTT

v_call: TRBV6-5
j_call: TRBJ2-1
clone_size: .
d_call: .
cdr3_aa: CASSYRENYNEQFF
cdr3_nt: TGTGCCAGCAGTTACCGGGAAAATTACAATGAGCAGTTCTTC

v_call: TRBV30
j_call: TRBJ1-5
clone_size: .
d_call: .
cdr3_aa: CAWSAIGDQPQHF
cdr3_nt: TGTGCCTGGAGCGCTATAGGGGATCAGCCCCAGCATTTT

v_call: TRBV7-9
j_call: TRBJ1-2
clone_size: .
d_call: TRBD1
cdr3_aa: CASSFKRPDREMGYTF
cdr3_nt: TGTGCCAGCAGCTTTAAAAGACCCGACAGGGAGATGGGCTACACCTTC

v_call: TRBV5-1
j_call: TRBJ1-2
clone_size: .
d_call: TRBD1
cdr3_aa: CASSPPWTGKGKNYGYTF
cdr3_nt: TGCGCCAGCAGCCCCCCCTGGACAGGGAAGGGAAAAAACTATGGCTACACCTTC

v_call: TRBV20-1
j_call: TRBJ1-1
clone_size: .
d_call: .
cdr3_aa: CSASPGLEAFF
cdr3_nt: TGCAGTGCTTCCCCAGGGCTTGAAGCTTTCTTT

v_call: TRBV19
j_call: TRBJ2-3
clone_size: .
d_call: .
cdr3_aa: CASSIQGTDTQYF
cdr3_nt: TGTGCCAGTAGTATACAGGGCACAGATACGCAGTATTTT

v_call: TRBV6-6
j_call: TRBJ1-2
clone_size: .
d_call: .
cdr3_aa: CASSYSGRSFGYGYTF
cdr3_nt: TGTGCCAGCAGTTACTCGGGCAGAAGCTTCGGCTATGGCTACACCTTC

v_call: TRBV5-1
j_call: TRBJ1-2
clone_size: .
d_call: .
cdr3_aa: CASSPAGPYGYTF
cdr3_nt: TGCGCCAGCAGCCCCGCAGGCCCTTATGGCTACACCTTC

v_call: TRBV29-1
j_call: TRBJ1-1
clone_size: .
d_call: TRBD1
cdr3_aa: CSVKRGQGSLNTEAFF
cdr3_nt: TGCAGCGTTAAAAGGGGACAGGGATCCCTGAACACTGAAGCTTTCTTT

v_call: TRBV5-1
j_call: TRBJ2-3
clone_size: .
d_call: TRBD2
cdr3_aa: CASSFGTSGNSDTQYF
cdr3_nt: TGCGCCAGCAGCTTCGGGACTAGCGGGAACTCAGATACGCAGTATTTT

v_call: TRBV19
j_call: TRBJ1-4
clone_size: once
d_call: .
cdr3_aa: CASSVGKTGLMVEKLFF
cdr3_nt: TGTGCCAGTAGTGTGGGCAAAACAGGGCTGATGGTTGAAAAACTGTTTTTT

v_call: TRBV2
j_call: TRBJ1-6
clone_size: .
d_call: .
cdr3_aa: CASNYQGGLSPLHF
cdr3_nt: TGTGCCAGCAATTACCAGGGAGGGCTCTCACCCCTCCACTTT

v_call: TRBV15
j_call: TRBJ2-5
clone_size: .
d_call: TRBD1
cdr3_aa: CATSRGGQAQETQYF
cdr3_nt: TGTGCCACCAGCAGAGGCGGACAGGCCCAAGAGACCCAGTACTTC

v_call: TRBV5-1
j_call: TRBJ2-3
clone_size: .
d_call: .
cdr3_aa: CASSLANPGTDTQYF
cdr3_nt: TGCGCCAGCAGCTTAGCCAATCCTGGCACAGATACGCAGTATTTT

v_call: TRBV5-1
j_call: TRBJ2-6
clone_size: .
d_call: TRBD1
cdr3_aa: CASSQGAGANVLTF
cdr3_nt: TGCGCCAGCAGCCAGGGGGCTGGGGCCAACGTCCTGACTTTC